Each of the 10 T cell receptor beta chains below was sequenced from the same sample in a study of cytomegalovirus exposure and HLA in healthy donors. Amplification used 60 Vbeta primers and 13 Jbeta primers. Some clones are missing from TCRdb's copy, which holds only in-frame ones; the method was immunoSEQ multiplex PCR. The sample consists of some 170,000 clones, 70% to 75% of them appearing once. The source material was PBMCs. The origin of the receptors is a man aged 18-30 years in good health and CMV-seropositive.

The rearrangement joins TRBV20-1 to TRBJ1-4; D unclear. Trimming left V 1 base short and J 10 bases short, with 4 bases between. This CDR3 is built from 10 residues. The V gene's germline CDR1 is DFQATT and CDR2 SNEGSKA (reference sequence). The CDR3 reads CSARAGKLFF. The CDR3 DNA is TGCAGTGCTAGAGCAGGAAAACTGTTTTTT.

In this sample, this clone turned up once. In DNA form, the CDR3 reads TGTGCCAGCAGACGGGAGGGTGGATACAATGAGCAGTTCTTC. It translates to CASRREGGYNEQFF. This chain uses TRBV6-5 with TRBJ2-1, with 8 bases matching TRBD2. J lost 4 bases, V lost 6 bases, and 5 bases had no gene match. Germline V lookup: CDR1 MNHEY, CDR2 SVGAGI. The CDR3 covers 14 residues.

This clone was counted only a few times. This rearrangement joins TRBV6-1 to TRBJ1-3; D call uncertain. Looked up from germline, CDR1 is MNHNS and CDR2 is SASEGT. Trimming removed 7 bases from V and 0 bases from J, with 13 bases in between. This CDR3 has 15 residues. The CDR3 is CASKNQASSGNTIYF. Here the CDR3 DNA reads TGTGCCAGCAAGAACCAGGCGAGCTCTGGAAACACCATATATTTT.

This chain joins TRBV11-2 and TRBJ1-2; D might be TRBD1 (5 bases). V was cut by 5 bases and J by 0 bases, with 7 bases left in between. Germline CDR1 is SGHAT and CDR2 is FQNNGV. The CDR3 covers 13 residues. The CDR3 sequence: CASSTTANYGYTF. The DNA for the CDR3 is TGTGCCAGCAGCACGACAGCTAACTATGGCTACACCTTC.

Only a few counts were recorded for this clone. This chain uses TRBV6-5 with TRBJ1-2, with unresolved D. Germline V gene sequence: CDR1 MNHEY, CDR2 SVGAGI. CDR3 length equals 15 residues. V lost 5 bases and J lost 6, with 19 bases in between. In DNA form, the CDR3 reads TGTGCCAGCAGTCGACGCCGCGAACGCGGAAATGGCTACACCTTC. Protein sequence: CASSRRRERGNGYTF.

This clone was counted a few times. CDR3 in amino acids: CASRSPDNEQFF. Written as DNA, the CDR3 is TGTGCCAGCAGGTCACCAGACAATGAGCAGTTCTTC. The chain has TRBV7-8 and TRBJ2-1; the D is unclear. Trimming took off 6 bases at V and 5 bases at J, with 8 bases between the two ends. The CDR3 runs 12 residues. Germline V gene lookup returns CDR1 SGHVS and CDR2 FQNEAQ.

This clone was recorded a few times. The chain carries TRBV27 and TRBJ1-6; TRBD1 aligns across 12 bases. Losses at the gene ends were 2 bases for V and 5 bases for J; bases not matched to a gene: 4. The germline V gene has CDR1 MNHEY and CDR2 SMNVEV (reference sequence). The CDR3 sequence is 17 residues long. The CDR3 spells CASSLRGQGADNSPLHF. The CDR3 coding sequence is TGTGCCAGCAGTTTAAGGGGACAGGGGGCTGATAATTCACCCCTCCACTTT.

The V call is TRBV10-3, the J call TRBJ2-1, with a weak D call TRBD2 (6 bases). CDR1 is ENHRY and CDR2 is SYGVKD in the germline V gene. V dropped 2 bases and J dropped 0 bases, with 8 bases sitting between them. This CDR3 spans 15 amino acids. Here the CDR3 DNA reads TGTGCCATCAGTGAGGCCGGGAGCTCCTACAATGAGCAGTTCTTC. Translated: CAISEAGSSYNEQFF.

The V and J genes are TRBV28 and TRBJ1-4; 7 nucleotides agree with TRBD1. The CDR3 runs to 15 residues. Germline CDR1 reads MDHEN; CDR2 reads SYDVKM. The V gene end was trimmed by 0 bases and the J gene end by 2 bases; junction bases not matched to a gene: 0. CDR3 protein: CASSLWTGTNEKLFF. The CDR3, as DNA: TGTGCCAGCAGTTTATGGACAGGGACTAATGAAAAACTGTTTTTT.

The chain couples TRBV6-5 to TRBJ2-5; 7 bases agree with TRBD2. The CDR3 covers 14 residues. The V gene's germline CDR1 is MNHEY and CDR2 SVGAGI. J lost 0 bases, V lost 8 bases, and 6 bases had no gene match. CDR3 region: CASGGEPYQETQYF. CDR3 in DNA: TGTGCCAGCGGGGGGGAGCCCTACCAAGAGACCCAGTACTTC.